The 27 T cell receptor beta chains in this list originate from one sample, sequenced in a study of beta chain features in type 1 diabetes. The entirety of the isolated RNA underwent reverse transcription, so expressed TCRB transcripts were sequenced. The repertoire was sequenced with immunoSEQ multiplex PCR; TCRdb's copy has only in-frame clones and lacks some. The sample consists of some 290,000 clones, approximately 24% of them appearing once. For these receptors, no antigen is known. Notes on the study in general: People with Type 1 diabetes carried modestly yet significantly shorter TCRB CDR3s in all four CD4+ subsets.

The sequenced sample was naive CD4+ T cells from blood. The receptors were gathered from a woman aged 25 to 39 with type 1 diabetes.

This clone was recorded a few times. The chain joins TRBV20-1 to TRBJ1-1; D gene uncertain. Germline V gene sequence: CDR1 DFQATT, CDR2 SNEGSKA (reference sequence). CDR3 length equals 11 residues. Trimming removed 2 bases at V and 4 bases at J, with 5 bases between. CDR3: CSARRSTEAFF. CDR3 nucleotides: TGCAGTGCTAGACGGAGCACTGAAGCTTTCTTT.

V gene TRBV30 combines with J gene TRBJ1-1; D gene ambiguous. Germline-derived CDR1 and CDR2 are GTSNPN and SVGIG (reference sequence). V was cut by 4 bases and J by 0 bases, with 15 bases left in between. The CDR3 runs to 15 residues. This CDR3 is CAWNGGTVMNTEAFF. The CDR3 region has the DNA TGTGCCTGGAATGGTGGTACAGTCATGAACACTGAAGCTTTCTTT.

This chain connects TRBV5-4 to TRBJ2-7; D remains unclear. Germline values: CDR1 SGHNT, CDR2 YYREEE (reference sequence). V shed 2 bases and J shed 2 bases, with 5 bases lying between them. The CDR3 is 12 residues long. This CDR3 is CASSFYAYEQYF. The CDR3 nucleotides read TGTGCCAGCAGCTTTTATGCCTACGAGCAGTACTTC.

The CDR3, as DNA: TGTGCCAGCTCACGGGGGCTCGAAAATCAGCCCCAGCATTTT. Amino acid sequence: CASSRGLENQPQHF. V gene TRBV18 combines with J gene TRBJ1-5; D may be TRBD1 (6 bases). V lost 4 bases and J 4 bases, leaving 11 bases between the germline ends. This CDR3 has 14 amino acids. Germline CDR1 KGHSH, CDR2 LQKENI.

The chain is built from TRBV30 and TRBJ2-7, with D perhaps matching TRBD2 (5 bases). V lost 2 bases and J lost 4, with 12 bases in between. CDR1 is GTSNPN and CDR2 is SVGIG in the germline V gene (reference sequence). This CDR3 comprises 13 residues. The CDR3 DNA reads TGTGCCTGGAGTTCGGGAATGGAATACGAGCAGTACTTC. It specifies CAWSSGMEYEQYF.

V and J are TRBV14 and TRBJ1-2; D is possibly TRBD1 (6 bases). Trimming shortened V by 6 bases and J by 4 bases, and 15 bases separated the two germline ends. Germline V gives CDR1 SGHDN, CDR2 FVKESK. This CDR3 region has 14 residues. The chain's CDR3 is CASSRGASGYGYTF. CDR3 in DNA: TGTGCCAGCAGTCGGGGGGCATCGGGCTATGGCTACACCTTC.

The sample holds a few counts of this clone. This rearrangement joins TRBV4-1 to TRBJ2-6, with a possible D match to TRBD1 (6 bases). The V gene's germline CDR1 is MGHRA and CDR2 YSYEKL. The V end was cut by 4 bases, the J end by 1 base, with 26 bases between. This CDR3 spans 21 amino acids. The CDR3 sequence: CASSRTFRPPGVASGANVLTF. For the CDR3, the DNA is TGCGCCAGCAGCCGAACTTTCCGCCCACCAGGGGTAGCGTCTGGGGCCAACGTCCTGACTTTC.

The chain carries TRBV13 and TRBJ1-1, with D perhaps matching TRBD1 (5 bases). In germline, CDR1 is PRHDT, CDR2 FYEKMQ (reference sequence). V was pared by 1 base and J by 4 bases, with 10 bases between. The CDR3 runs 14 residues. The CDR3 nucleotides read TGTGCCAGCAGCTTAGAGAGGAGGGGCACTGAAGCTTTCTTT. It yields the protein CASSLERRGTEAFF. Full variable domain (remainder filled in from reference TRBV13 and TRBJ1-1): AAGVIQSPRHLIKEKRETATLKCYPIPRHDTVYWYQQGPGQDPQFLISFYEKMQSDKGSIPDRFSAQQFSDYHSELNMSSLELGDSALYFCASSLERRGTEAFFGQGTRLTVV.

V usage is TRBV7-9 and J usage is TRBJ1-2; no firm D call. Deletions cut 7 bases from V and 2 bases from J, with 14 bases between. This CDR3 has 14 amino acids. Per germline, CDR1 SEHNR and CDR2 FQNEAQ (reference sequence). CDR3 residues: CASTSLGRNYGYTF. CDR3 DNA: TGTGCCAGCACCTCCCTCGGGAGGAACTATGGCTACACCTTC.

This clone was counted a few times. The chain is built from TRBV7-9 and TRBJ1-2; TRBD1 aligns across 10 bases. Germline V lookup: CDR1 SEHNR, CDR2 FQNEAQ (reference sequence). Trimming removed 5 bases from V and 3 bases from J; junction bases left unmatched: 3. There are 14 residues in the CDR3. In nucleotides, the CDR3 is TGTGCCAGCAGCGAGGGACAGGGGCACTATGGCTACACCTTC. It is translated as CASSEGQGHYGYTF.

The J gene is TRBJ1-1, the V gene TRBV14; D ambiguous. CDR1 is SGHDN and CDR2 is FVKESK in the germline V gene. V lost 2 bases, J lost 0 bases, and 10 bases lay in between. The CDR3 is 15 amino acids. Here the CDR3 reads CASSQWQSLNTEAFF. CDR3 bases: TGTGCCAGCAGCCAATGGCAGTCCCTGAACACTGAAGCTTTCTTT. Filled out from reference TRBV14 and TRBJ1-1, the complete variable domain reads EAGVTQFPSHSVIEKGQTVTLRCDPISGHDNLYWYRRVMGKEIKFLLHFVKESKQDESGMPNNRFLAERTGGTYSTLKVQPAELEDSGVYFCASSQWQSLNTEAFFGQGTRLTVV.

The chain couples TRBV30 to TRBJ2-7, with 8 bases identical to TRBD1. Trimming cost V 3 bases and J 5 bases; bases outside gene matches: 9. The CDR3 length is 14 residues. The germline V gene has CDR1 GTSNPN and CDR2 SVGIG (reference sequence). This chain's CDR3 is CAWSPDREVHEQYF. The CDR3 DNA reads as TGTGCCTGGAGCCCGGACAGGGAAGTCCACGAGCAGTACTTC.

The rearrangement links TRBV11-2 to TRBJ2-3; 7 bases line up with TRBD2. This CDR3 spans 15 amino acids. V was pared by 4 bases and J by 3 bases, with 7 bases of the junction left unmatched. Germline CDR1 is SGHAT and CDR2 is FQNNGV. CDR3 loop: CASSSLADPTDTQYF. CDR3 nucleotide sequence: TGTGCCAGCAGCTCCCTAGCGGACCCTACAGATACGCAGTATTTT.

The chain is built from TRBV7-3 and TRBJ2-1, with 8 bases lining up with TRBD2. The length of the CDR3 is 14 residues. Germline V lookup: CDR1 SGHTA, CDR2 FQGTGA. V trimming: 7 bases; J trimming: 5 bases; junction bases outside the gene matches: 7. Here the CDR3 reads CASTDSGEDNEQFF. The DNA for the CDR3 is TGTGCCAGCACCGATAGCGGGGAAGACAATGAGCAGTTCTTC.

The sample holds a few counts of this clone. The rearrangement uses TRBV5-4 and TRBJ2-5, with 10 positions matching TRBD1. There are 17 residues in the CDR3. Trimming at V came to 5 bases and at J to 5 bases, leaving 15 bases not matched to a gene. Germline assignment: CDR1 SGHNT and CDR2 YYREEE (reference sequence). CDR3 coding DNA: TGTGCCAGCAGGCAGAGGGGGCGGGGACAGGGGATTGAGACCCAGTACTTC. As protein: CASRQRGRGQGIETQYF.

The V gene is TRBV5-1, the J gene TRBJ2-1; TRBD2 might be the D (6 bases). With 0 bases removed from V and 0 bases from J, the gap between germline ends came to 7 bases. This CDR3 region has 15 residues. Germline CDR1 and CDR2: SGHRS and YFSETQ. Written as DNA, the CDR3 is TGCGCCAGCAGCTTGGCTAGCGACTCCTACAATGAGCAGTTCTTC. This gives the protein CASSLASDSYNEQFF.

This chain uses TRBV5-4 with TRBJ2-5; 9 bases align to TRBD2. V trimming: 0 bases; J trimming: 0 bases; junction bases outside the gene matches: 6. This CDR3 has 17 amino acids. Germline V gene sequence: CDR1 SGHNT, CDR2 YYREEE (reference sequence). The CDR3 DNA reads as TGTGCCAGCAGCTTGGCCGGAGCTAGCGGGAACCAAGAGACCCAGTACTTC. Amino acid sequence: CASSLAGASGNQETQYF.

This clone was detected a few times. The chain recombines TRBV4-1 with TRBJ1-1; no clear D gene. Germline V gene data show CDR1 as MGHRA and CDR2 as YSYEKL. Trimming left V 1 base short and J 4 bases short, with 13 bases between. The length of the CDR3 is 15 residues. The CDR3 protein is CASSQVVGVPTEAFF. The CDR3 nucleotides are TGCGCCAGCAGCCAAGTAGTAGGAGTTCCCACTGAAGCTTTCTTT.

As regards this clone: The identical CDR3 is also encoded by other nucleotide sequences in the sample. The chain employs TRBV29-1 and TRBJ2-1, with 11 bases matching TRBD2. The CDR3 has 15 amino acids. V gave up 3 bases and J gave up 4 bases; unmatched junction bases: 5. The germline V gene has CDR1 SQVTM and CDR2 ANQGSEA. The CDR3 sequence is CSVEEGTSGYNEQFF. The CDR3 DNA reads TGCAGCGTTGAGGAGGGGACTAGCGGTTACAATGAGCAGTTCTTC.

This clone appeared a few times. The chain carries TRBV28 and TRBJ1-1; no definite D call. Germline V gene sequence: CDR1 MDHEN, CDR2 SYDVKM. This CDR3 has 15 residues. V was pared by 6 bases and J by 4 bases, with 18 bases between. The CDR3 DNA reads as TGTGCCAGCAGCACCGATACGCCGGGTTTCACTGAAGCTTTCTTT. Protein product: CASSTDTPGFTEAFF.

About this clone itself: The same CDR3 is also encoded by other DNA sequences in this sample. V usage is TRBV5-1 and J usage is TRBJ1-5; D is possibly TRBD1 (5 bases). This CDR3 contains 15 residues. V lost 0 bases, J lost 0 bases, and 7 bases lay in between. The germline gives CDR1 SGHRS, CDR2 YFSETQ. The CDR3 loop is CASSLGQGSNQPQHF. In nucleotides, the CDR3 is TGCGCCAGCAGCTTGGGTCAGGGTAGCAATCAGCCCCAGCATTTT.

V usage is TRBV25-1 and J usage is TRBJ1-2; D not resolved. The CDR3 is 12 residues long. Deletions cut 5 bases from V and 8 bases from J, with 12 bases between. The germline gives CDR1 MGHDK, CDR2 SYGVNS. CDR3 protein: CASSNPTTGYTF. CDR3 DNA sequence: TGTGCCAGCAGTAACCCGACAACAGGCTACACCTTC.

In its sample, this clone was seen once. The J gene is TRBJ1-2, the V gene TRBV5-4, with 11 bases lining up with TRBD1. The CDR3 is 13 amino acids. V was pared by 4 bases and J by 8 bases, with 4 bases of the junction left unmatched. CDR1 and CDR2 (germline): SGHNT, YYREEE (reference sequence). Here the CDR3 DNA reads TGTGCCAGCAGCAGGACAGGGGGCATGGGCTACACCTTC. It yields the protein CASSRTGGMGYTF.

This clone has just a few counts. CDR3 residues: CSVNRGSSYEQYF. CDR3 sequence (DNA): TGCAGCGTTAACAGGGGGAGCTCCTACGAGCAGTACTTC. The genes are TRBV29-1 and TRBJ2-7, with TRBD1 matching over 8 bases. The CDR3 length is 13 residues. J was trimmed by 0 bases and V by 5 bases; bases with no gene match: 3. Germline assignment: CDR1 SQVTM and CDR2 ANQGSEA.

The sample holds a few counts of this clone. This rearrangement joins TRBV29-1 to TRBJ2-5, with 9 bases identical to TRBD1. Germline trimming cut 6 bases from V and 5 bases from J; bases unmatched to any gene: 10. The CDR3 has 14 residues. Germline V gene sequence: CDR1 SQVTM, CDR2 ANQGSEA. The chain's CDR3 is CSVGGTGSWETQYF. CDR3 nucleotides: TGCAGCGTCGGGGGGACAGGGTCGTGGGAGACCCAGTACTTC.

In its sample, this clone was seen a few times. The genes are TRBV7-3 and TRBJ2-3, with D possibly being TRBD1 (7 bases). Trimming took 1 base from V and 5 from J, leaving 10 bases between them. Germline V gene sequence: CDR1 SGHTA, CDR2 FQGTGA. The CDR3 covers 14 residues. In nucleotides, the CDR3 is TGTGCCAGCAGCTTAAGCCAGGGGGGAGATACGCAGTATTTT. This sequence encodes CASSLSQGGDTQYF.

This chain links TRBV4-1 with TRBJ2-7, with D possibly TRBD2 on 6 matching bases. Germline CDR1 and CDR2: MGHRA and YSYEKL. The CDR3 length is 15 residues. The V and J ends lost 1 base and 3 bases respectively, with 13 bases between them. The CDR3 nucleotides read TGCGCCAGCAGCCAAGCGGGGAGGTCTAACTACGAGCAGTACTTC. This codes for CASSQAGRSNYEQYF.